The clone carrying this T cell receptor (beta chain) was detected only a few times. Its antigen is not known. This entry belongs to a study of cytomegalovirus exposure and HLA in healthy donors. About the study: An earlier analysis found 117 million unique TCR beta sequences from approximately 200 million T cells. Findings and caveats of the study: In a later analysis, DRB1 alleles had the most associated TCRs; HLA-C alleles the fewest. In a later analysis, TCR beta V- and J-gene trimming was associated with a missense DCLRE1C variant.

PCR used 60 Vbeta primers and 13 Jbeta primers. Clones were read by immunoSEQ multiplex PCR, and TCRdb kept only the in-frame ones, dropping some. The sample records about 150,000 clones, 55% to 70% being singletons. Each donor was nominally healthy when sampled (though unrecorded immune exposures were likely). Trimming took off 6 bases at V and 4 bases at J, with 12 bases between the two ends. The CDR3 runs to 13 residues. The germline V gene has CDR1 MRHNA and CDR2 SNTAGT. The sequence came from a woman aged 30 to 39 in good health and CMV-seropositive. The chain uses TRBV6-4 and TRBJ1-2, with D tentatively TRBD1 (6 bases). The sample consisted of PBMCs. Here the CDR3 reads CASSAGQTYGYTF. CDR3 in DNA: TGTGCCAGCAGCGCCGGACAGACCTATGGCTACACCTTC.